The clone carrying this T cell receptor (beta chain) has a count of ten or more. What it binds is unknown. This beta chain is an unintended read in a library built for alpha chains; its size means little. This sample stems from a study of spatial heterogeneity in lung cancer. Study results and caveats: For tumor T cells, estimated coverage reached only 5.5% to 8% (alpha) and over 12% (beta). Intratumoral expanded alpha and beta TCR counts were found to track tumor mutation counts. Ubiquitous and regional expanded TCR counts correlated with ubiquitous and regional nonsynonymous mutations, respectively.

TCRdb reprocessed the 5' RACE reads with MiXCR, giving one entry per CDR3 protein. Here the sample spans about 14,000 distinct CDR3 sequences, about 4.8% being singletons. The germline V gene encodes CDR1 KGHSH and CDR2 LQKENI. The CDR3 extends over 14 amino acids. The V and J ends lost 4 bases and 3 bases, in that order; junction bases with no gene match: 1. Time point noted: sample taken at primary tumor resection. V usage is TRBV18 and J usage is TRBJ2-1; 9 bases fit TRBD1. The sequencing used lung tumor tissue, collected at surgery. This clonotype originated in a female donor with early-stage non-small cell lung cancer. CDR3 in amino acids: CASSRDRDYNEQFF. CDR3 sequence (DNA): TGTGCCAGCTCACGGGACAGGGACTACAATGAGCAGTTCTTC.